This T cell receptor (beta chain) was documented in a study of blood T cell repertoires in COVID-19 (dated by TCRdb to 2018 to 2021). Broadly, across the study: Collaborator samples came from the United States, Italy and Spain and covered acute and convalescent phases of COVID-19. The dataset comprised deeply sampled blood TCRbeta repertoires from subjects exposed to, actively infected with, or recovered from COVID-19. The prospective study material was composed of cDNA or gDNA derived from T cells, B-cell-depleted T cells, or PBMCs. The sample metadata nearly always contained a de-identified subject ID, COVID-19 status, age in years and sex. Where available, HLA class I and class II types were taken from metadata supplied by the sample provider and were not determined by assay-based typing. A freely available public database, intended as a resource for researchers studying the immune response to SARS-CoV-2, is where the repertoires were released. The samples were drawn from two sources: the first 160 participants of the ongoing ImmuneRACE study, and fewer than 1,500 subjects contributed by 6 global collaborators. General study outcomes and caveats: The amount of clinical and demographic metadata varied by source and participant and was provided uncurated.

TCRbeta CDR3 regions were amplified from genomic DNA by means of the immunoSEQ Assay, a bias-controlled multiplex PCR. The authors' analysis ran thus. The number of nucleated cells in each sample was estimated by amplification of reference gene primers within the assay. To quantify the absolute abundance of each unique TCRbeta CDR3 rearrangement, sequence reads were collapsed and filtered. For each sample, productive Simpson clonality was calculated by taking the square root of Simpson's diversity index across productive rearrangements. The table comes from immuneACCESS by way of TCRdb, which keeps in-frame sequences with V and J called. Part of the clones is missing from these tables; in studies checked, under half for an unresolved V gene and the rest for unknown reasons. V and J calls and clone size are those listed in that table; D and trimming were worked out from the DNA. In all, the sample holds some 230,000 clones, and about 81% of those were seen once. The top ten clones comprise roughly 8.2% of the sample.

At the junction V is shortened by 6 bases and J by 2 bases, with 17 bases in between. From the cysteine through the phenylalanine, the CDR3 covers 15 amino acids. The CDR3 DNA has 45 bases and is translated from base 1. Via the germline V gene, CDR1 is SGHTA and CDR2 FQGNSA. In Seattle, one collaborating source enrolled patients while the infection was active and tracked those patients longitudinally over the course of disease. Whole blood was collected in K2EDTA tubes by collaborating institutions according to the institutions' own protocols. For TCRbeta analysis, collaborators shipped samples as frozen whole blood, isolated PBMCs, or DNA extracted from either of those sample types. On this clone: What this receptor recognizes is not known. The record has no base qualities; no much larger clone is one base away.

This chain joins TRBV7-2 to TRBJ2-7; TRBD2 is possibly the D segment (6 matching bases). Specimen: peripheral blood. This TCR was sampled from a woman at least 80 years old with COVID-19, enrolled during active disease. The DNA is TGTGCCAGCAGTTCCGACGGGACTCTAACCTACGAGCAGTACTTC. Its protein reads: CASSSDGTLTYEQYF.